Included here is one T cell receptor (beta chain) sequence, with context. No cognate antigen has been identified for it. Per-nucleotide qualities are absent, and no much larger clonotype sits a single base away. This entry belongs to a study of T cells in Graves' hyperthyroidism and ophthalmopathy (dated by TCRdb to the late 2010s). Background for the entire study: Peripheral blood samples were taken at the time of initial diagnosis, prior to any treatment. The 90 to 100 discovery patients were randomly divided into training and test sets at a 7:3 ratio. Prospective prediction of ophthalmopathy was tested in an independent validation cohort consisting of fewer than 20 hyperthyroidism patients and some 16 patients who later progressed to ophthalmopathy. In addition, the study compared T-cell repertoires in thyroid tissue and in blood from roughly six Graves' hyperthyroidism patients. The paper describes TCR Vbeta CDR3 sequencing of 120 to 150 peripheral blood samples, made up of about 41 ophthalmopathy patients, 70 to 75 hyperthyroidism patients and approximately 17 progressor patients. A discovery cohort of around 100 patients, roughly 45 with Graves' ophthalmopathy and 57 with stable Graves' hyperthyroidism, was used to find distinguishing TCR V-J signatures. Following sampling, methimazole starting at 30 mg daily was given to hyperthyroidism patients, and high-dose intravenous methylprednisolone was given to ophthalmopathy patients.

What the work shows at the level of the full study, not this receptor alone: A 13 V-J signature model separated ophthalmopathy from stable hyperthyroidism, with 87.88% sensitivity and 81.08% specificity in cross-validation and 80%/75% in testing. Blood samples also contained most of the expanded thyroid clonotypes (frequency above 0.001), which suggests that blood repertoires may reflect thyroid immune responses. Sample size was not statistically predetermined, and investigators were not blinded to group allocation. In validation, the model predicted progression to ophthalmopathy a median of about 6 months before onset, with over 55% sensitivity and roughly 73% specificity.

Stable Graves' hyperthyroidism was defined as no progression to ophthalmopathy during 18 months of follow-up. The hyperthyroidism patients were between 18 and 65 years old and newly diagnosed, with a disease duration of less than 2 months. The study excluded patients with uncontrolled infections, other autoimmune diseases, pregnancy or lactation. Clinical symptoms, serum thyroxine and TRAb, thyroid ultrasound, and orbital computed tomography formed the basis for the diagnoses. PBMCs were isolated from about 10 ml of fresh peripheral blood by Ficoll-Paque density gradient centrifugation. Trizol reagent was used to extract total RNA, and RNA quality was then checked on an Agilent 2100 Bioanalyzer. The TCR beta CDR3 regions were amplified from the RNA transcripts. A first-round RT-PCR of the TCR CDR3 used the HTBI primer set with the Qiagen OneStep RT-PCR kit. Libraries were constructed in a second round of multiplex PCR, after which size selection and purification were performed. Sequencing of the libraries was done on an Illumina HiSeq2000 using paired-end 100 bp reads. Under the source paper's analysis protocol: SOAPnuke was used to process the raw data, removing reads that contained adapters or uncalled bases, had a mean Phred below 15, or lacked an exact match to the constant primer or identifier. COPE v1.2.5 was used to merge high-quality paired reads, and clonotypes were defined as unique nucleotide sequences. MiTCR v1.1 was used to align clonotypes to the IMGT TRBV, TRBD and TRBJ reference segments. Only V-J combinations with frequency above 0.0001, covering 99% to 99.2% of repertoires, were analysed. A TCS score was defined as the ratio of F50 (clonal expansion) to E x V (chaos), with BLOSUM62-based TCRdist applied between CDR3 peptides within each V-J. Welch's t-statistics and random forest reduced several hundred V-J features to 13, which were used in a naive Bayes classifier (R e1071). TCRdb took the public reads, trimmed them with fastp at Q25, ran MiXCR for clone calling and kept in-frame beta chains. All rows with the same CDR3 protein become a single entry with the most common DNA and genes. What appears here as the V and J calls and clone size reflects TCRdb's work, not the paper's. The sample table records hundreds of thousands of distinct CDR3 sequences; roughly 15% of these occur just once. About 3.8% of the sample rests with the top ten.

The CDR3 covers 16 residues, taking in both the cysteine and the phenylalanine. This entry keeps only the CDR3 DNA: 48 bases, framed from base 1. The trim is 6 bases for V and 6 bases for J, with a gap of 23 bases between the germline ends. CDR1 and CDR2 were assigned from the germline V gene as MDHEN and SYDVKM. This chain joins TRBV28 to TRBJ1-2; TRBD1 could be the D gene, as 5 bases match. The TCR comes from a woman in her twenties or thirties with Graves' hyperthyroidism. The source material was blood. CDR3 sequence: CASRILAAGGGDGYTF. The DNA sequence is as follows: TGTGCCAGCAGGATACTAGCCGCCGGGGGAGGCGATGGCTACACCTTC.